These T cell receptor beta chains were read from a single sample in a study of shared clonotypes between healthy human individuals. TCRdb's copy holds only in-frame clones and misses some; the assay was immunoSEQ multiplex PCR. The data contain about 560,000 clones, about 80% of them singletons. Input material: PBMCs. The source of these receptors is a woman aged 40 to 49 in good health. Some clones in this sample may be carry-over from other donors' samples. Each CDR3 is given with its conserved first and last residue. A D gene is named only where the DNA matches it firmly. A row's size may be missing; if present it is once, few, many or a size class.

>NA|TRBJ1-2|NA|TRBV28
TGTGCCAGCAGTCATCAGGGGACTAACTATGGCTACACCTTC
CASSHQGTNYGYTF
>TRBD2|TRBJ2-6|NA|TRBV28
TGTGCCAGCATGGCGGGGGACGCTGGGGCCAACGTCCTGACTTTC
CASMAGDAGANVLTF
>TRBD1|TRBJ1-1|few|TRBV14
TGTGCCAGCAGCCAAGAAGAGACAGGGGAAGTTGAAGCTTTCTTT
CASSQEETGEVEAFF
>NA|TRBJ2-1|many|TRBV11-3
TGTGCCAGCAGCCCACGGAGGGGGGGAATGAATGAGCAGTTCTTC
CASSPRRGGMNEQFF
>TRBD2|TRBJ2-7|NA|TRBV5-8
TGTGCCGTAAGGACGAGCGGGGTTTACGAGCAGTACTTC
CAVRTSGVYEQYF
>TRBD1|TRBJ2-6|few|TRBV18
TGTGCCAGCTCATCACAGGGGGCAAGCTCTGGGGCCAACGTCCTGACTTTC
CASSSQGASSGANVLTF
>TRBD2|TRBJ2-1|NA|TRBV5-1
TGCGCCAGCAGCTTGATGCCGGCGGTGGGAGGGAGATTTAACAATGAGCAGTTCTTC
CASSLMPAVGGRFNNEQFF
>NA|TRBJ1-1|few|TRBV27
TGTGCCAGCAGTGATATGAACACTGAAGCTTTCTTT
CASSDMNTEAFF
>TRBD1|TRBJ2-5|NA|TRBV27
TGTGCCAGCAGTGCCCGACAGGGCCGGGAAGAGACCCAGTACTTC
CASSARQGREETQYF
>NA|TRBJ2-7|NA|TRBV18
TGTGCCAGCTCACCAAGGGACCAGACCTACGAGCAGTACTTC
CASSPRDQTYEQYF
>NA|TRBJ1-1|NA|TRBV7-3
TGTGCCAGCGGGCGGGTCTCGGACACTGAAGCTTTCTTT
CASGRVSDTEAFF
>NA|TRBJ1-4|NA|TRBV6-1
TGTGCCAGCAGTACCGGGACACCTGGGTGGGAAAAACTGTTTTTT
CASSTGTPGWEKLFF
>TRBD1|TRBJ2-5|NA|TRBV5-1
TGCGCCAGCAGCTTGTCTAGGGGACAGGAAGAGACCCAGTACTTC
CASSLSRGQEETQYF
>TRBD2|TRBJ2-7|NA|TRBV29-1
TGCAGCGTACTAGCGGGGGACTACGAGCAGTACTTC
CSVLAGDYEQYF
>NA|TRBJ2-5|NA|TRBV7-9
TGTGCCAGCACCGTTGGGGAGACCCAGTACTTC
CASTVGETQYF
>NA|TRBJ2-1|once|TRBV5-1
TGCGCCAGCAGCTGGGGGACTCGGGACAATGAGCAGTTCTTC
CASSWGTRDNEQFF
>NA|TRBJ1-1|NA|TRBV29-1
TGCAGCGTTGTCGCGGTCACTGAAGCTTTCTTT
CSVVAVTEAFF
>TRBD2|TRBJ2-1|NA|TRBV4-1
TGCGCCAGCAGCCAAGCCGGACGGGGCGGGGGGACCAATGAGCAGTTCTTC
CASSQAGRGGGTNEQFF
>TRBD1|TRBJ2-7|NA|TRBV5-4
TGTGCCAGCAGCTTGGTGGACAGGGCCCACGAGCAGTACTTC
CASSLVDRAHEQYF
>TRBD2|TRBJ2-2|NA|TRBV5-1
TGCGCCAGCAGCCAGGGCGGACTAGCGGCCGGGGAGCTGTTTTTT
CASSQGGLAAGELFF
>NA|TRBJ2-7|NA|TRBV9
TGTGCCAGCAGCGTAGGCGAGGGGGGGGCCCTTTACGAGCAGTACTTC
CASSVGEGGALYEQYF
>NA|TRBJ1-1|few|TRBV5-1
TGCGCCAGCAGCTTTACAGGGACGAACACTGAAGCTTTCTTT
CASSFTGTNTEAFF
>TRBD2|TRBJ2-3|NA|TRBV5-1
TGCGCCAGCAGCTTCACGGGAGGGCCGGAGGCAGATACGCAGTATTTT
CASSFTGGPEADTQYF
>TRBD2|TRBJ2-7|NA|TRBV10-3
TGTGCCATCAGTGACGGACTAGCGGGAGGAGCCTACGAGCAGTACTTC
CAISDGLAGGAYEQYF
>TRBD1|TRBJ2-7|NA|TRBV28
TGTGCCAGCTGCAGGACAGGGCGATACGAGCAGTACTTC
CASCRTGRYEQYF
>NA|TRBJ2-1|NA|TRBV5-1
TGCGCCAGCAGCTTGTCCGGGACCCAGTTTGATGAGCAGTTCTTC
CASSLSGTQFDEQFF
>TRBD2|TRBJ2-2|NA|TRBV18
TGTGCCAGCTCCCGGCCCCGGGAGGGCCGATACACCGGGGAGCTGTTTTTT
CASSRPREGRYTGELFF
>NA|TRBJ2-3|NA|TRBV10-3
TGTGCCATCACTCCGGGACTTAACCTTCGCACAGATACGCAGTATTTT
CAITPGLNLRTDTQYF
>TRBD2|TRBJ2-1|NA|TRBV28
TGTGCCAGCAGCCGGATGTCCGGGACTAGCGGGATTTATGAGCAGTTCTTC
CASSRMSGTSGIYEQFF
>TRBD2|TRBJ2-7|NA|TRBV18
TGTGCCAGCTCACCTCGGAGCGGGAACCAATACGAGCAGTACTTC
CASSPRSGNQYEQYF
>TRBD1|TRBJ1-1|NA|TRBV5-1
TGCGCCAGCAGCTTCGGACAGGGGGCCATGAACACTGAAGCTTTCTTT
CASSFGQGAMNTEAFF
>NA|TRBJ2-4|NA|TRBV27
TGTGCCAGCAGTTTGGTCCCAGGTACGGGAAACATTCAGTACTTC
CASSLVPGTGNIQYF
>NA|TRBJ1-1|NA|TRBV21-1
TGCGCCAGCCCGTACCAGGGGGCGAGTATGAACACTGAAGCTTTCTTT
CASPYQGASMNTEAFF
>TRBD1|TRBJ2-4|NA|TRBV7-9
TGTGCCAGCAGCGAGGGACAGGGGGCGCGGAACATTCAGTACTTC
CASSEGQGARNIQYF
>NA|TRBJ1-5|NA|TRBV19
TGTGCCAGTAGTCTTAGCAATCAGCACCAGCATTTT
CASSLSNQHQHF
>NA|TRBJ1-2|NA|TRBV18
TGTGCCAGCTCACCACCGGGAGCTTCTCCCACCGCTTATGGCTACACCTTC
CASSPPGASPTAYGYTF
>NA|TRBJ2-2|NA|TRBV2
TGTGCCAGCAGTGAACTAGCGACGAACACCGGGGAGCTGTTTTTT
CASSELATNTGELFF
>TRBD2|TRBJ2-3|NA|TRBV19
TGTGCCAGCAGGACTAGCGGGAGTGTGAGAACAGATACGCAGTATTTT
CASRTSGSVRTDTQYF
>NA|TRBJ1-2|NA|TRBV28
TGTGCCAGCAGTTTAAGATTAGGGGCAGGGGCCGTCTATGGCTACACCTTC
CASSLRLGAGAVYGYTF
>NA|TRBJ1-1|few|TRBV5-1
TGCGCCAGCAAAGAGCCGAACACTGAAGCTTTCTTT
CASKEPNTEAFF
>TRBD2|TRBJ2-1|few|TRBV15
TGTGCCACCAGCAGAGGTGGCGGGGGTTCGAGGAATGAGCAGTTCTTC
CATSRGGGGSRNEQFF
>TRBD2|TRBJ2-5|NA|TRBV7-2
TGTGCCAGCAGCCGCACTAGCGGGGCCCAAGAGACCCAGTACTTC
CASSRTSGAQETQYF
>TRBD2|TRBJ2-1|NA|TRBV30
TGTGCCTGGAGGAGACTAGCGGCCAACAATGAGCAGTTCTTC
CAWRRLAANNEQFF
>TRBD2|TRBJ2-1|NA|TRBV30
TGTGCCTGGAGTGCACGACTAGCGGGAGAATCCTACAATGAGCAGTTCTTC
CAWSARLAGESYNEQFF
>TRBD2|TRBJ2-1|NA|TRBV15
TGTGCCACCAGCAGAGATATTGCGGGGGGCTACAATGAGCAGTTCTTC
CATSRDIAGGYNEQFF
>NA|TRBJ2-7|NA|TRBV28
TGTGCCAGCAGTTCAACGGGAATCTCCTACGAGCAGTACTTC
CASSSTGISYEQYF
>NA|TRBJ1-6|few|TRBV5-1
TGCGCCAGCAGCTTGGGACAGCCCGGGAATTCACCCCTCCACTTT
CASSLGQPGNSPLHF
>TRBD2|TRBJ2-3|NA|TRBV5-1
TGCGCCAGCAGCCAAGGACTAGCGGGAGGCTCGGCGGATACGCAGTATTTT
CASSQGLAGGSADTQYF
>TRBD1|TRBJ2-7|NA|TRBV5-4
TGTGCCAGCAGCCCGACAGGGTACTCCTACGAGCAGTACTTC
CASSPTGYSYEQYF
>NA|TRBJ1-4|NA|TRBV4-1
TGCGCCAGCAGCCTCCCACCAAGAGTTTATGTGGTTGGACCGAGTAATGAAAAACTGTTTTTT
CASSLPPRVYVVGPSNEKLFF
>NA|TRBJ2-2|NA|TRBV28
TGTGCCAGCAGTTCCCGCGACAGGCGGACCGGGGAGCTGTTTTTT
CASSSRDRRTGELFF
>NA|TRBJ2-3|NA|TRBV21-1
TGTGCCAGCAGCAAATCCGGGGAACAGAGCACAGATACGCAGTATTTT
CASSKSGEQSTDTQYF
>NA|TRBJ2-6|once|TRBV7-3
TGTGCCAGCAGCCTGGAAGGTGTTTCTGGGGCCAACGTCCTGACTTTC
CASSLEGVSGANVLTF
>NA|TRBJ2-7|once|TRBV25-1
TGTGCCAGCAGGGGGTTATATGGGGACTACGAGCAGTACTTC
CASRGLYGDYEQYF
>TRBD1|TRBJ1-5|NA|TRBV18
TGTGCCAGCTCACGGGACCAGACAGGGAGTAATCAGCCCCAGCATTTT
CASSRDQTGSNQPQHF
>NA|TRBJ1-5|NA|TRBV7-2
TGTGCCAGCAGCCCTAGTCTCGTTAGCAATCAGCCCCAGCATTTT
CASSPSLVSNQPQHF
>NA|TRBJ1-2|NA|TRBV30
TGTGCCTGGAGTGGATCAACTCATGCTGGCTACACCTTC
CAWSGSTHAGYTF